This T cell receptor beta chain was found in a study of beta chain features in type 1 diabetes. Study results and limitations: Type 1 diabetes patients had TCRB CDR3s that were shorter (moderately but significantly so) in all four CD4+ subsets.

Each of the CD4+ naive, central memory, regulatory and stem cell-like memory populations was sorted via CD45RO/CCR7/CD25/CD127/CD95/CD27. The isolated RNA, all of it, was reverse transcribed, so expressed TCRB transcripts were what got sequenced. Here immunoSEQ multiplex PCR was the method, and the copy in TCRdb shows in-frame clones only, minus some. The data hold a few hundred thousand clones, with roughly 12% observed a single time. On this clone: As yet, its antigen is unknown.

Trimming stripped 6 bases from V and 2 bases from J, with 15 bases between. The CDR3 covers 15 residues. Germline loops: CDR1 MDHEN, CDR2 SYDVKM. The gene calls are TRBV28 and TRBJ2-3; perhaps TRBD2 as D (6 bases). The material sequenced was naive CD4+ T cells from blood. This TCR came from a woman aged 18-35 years with type 1 diabetes. Here the CDR3 reads CASSLRDSNTDTQYF. Written as DNA, the CDR3 is TGTGCCAGCAGCCTCCGGGACTCAAACACAGATACGCAGTATTTT.